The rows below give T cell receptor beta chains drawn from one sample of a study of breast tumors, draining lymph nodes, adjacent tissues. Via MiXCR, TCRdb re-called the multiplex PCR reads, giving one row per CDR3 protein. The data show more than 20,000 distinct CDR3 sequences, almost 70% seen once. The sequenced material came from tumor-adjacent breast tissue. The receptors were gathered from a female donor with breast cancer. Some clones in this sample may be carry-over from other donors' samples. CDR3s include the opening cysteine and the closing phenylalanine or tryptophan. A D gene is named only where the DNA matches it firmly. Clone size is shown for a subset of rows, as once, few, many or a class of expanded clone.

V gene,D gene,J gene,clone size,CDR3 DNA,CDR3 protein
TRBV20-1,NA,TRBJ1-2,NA,TGCAGTGCTAGAGAGATCGGGTCCGTGGCAGGCTACACCTTC,CSAREIGSVAGYTF
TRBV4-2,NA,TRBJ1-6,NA,TGTGCCAGCAGCGATCTAGGGCTCGATAATTCACCCCTCCACTTT,CASSDLGLDNSPLHF
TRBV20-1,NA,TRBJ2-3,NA,TGCAGTGCTAGAGATCGGCGGATTAACACAGATACGCAGTATTTT,CSARDRRINTDTQYF
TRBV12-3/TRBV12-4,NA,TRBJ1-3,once,TGTGCCAGCAGTTCCTACATAAACACCATATATTTT,CASSSYINTIYF
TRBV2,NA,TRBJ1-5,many,TGTGCCAGCAGTGCCGGGGGGGGTAGCAATCAGCCCCAGCATTTT,CASSAGGGSNQPQHF
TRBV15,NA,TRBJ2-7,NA,TGTGCCACCAGCGAACAGGGTCCCACCTACGAGCAGTACTTC,CATSEQGPTYEQYF
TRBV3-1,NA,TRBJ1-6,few,TGTGCCAGCAGCCAAGGCAGGGGCAATTCACCCCTCCACTTT,CASSQGRGNSPLHF
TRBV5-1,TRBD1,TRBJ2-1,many,TGCGCCAGCAGCTCCGCAAAACGGGACAGGTTCTCCTACAATGAGCAGTTCTTC,CASSSAKRDRFSYNEQFF
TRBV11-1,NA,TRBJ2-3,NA,TGTGCCAGCAGCTTGTGGTGGAACACAGATACGCAGTATTTT,CASSLWWNTDTQYF
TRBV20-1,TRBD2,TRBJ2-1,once,TGCAGTGCTAGACCTCCCTTAGCGGGGACTTACAATGAGCAGTTCTTC,CSARPPLAGTYNEQFF
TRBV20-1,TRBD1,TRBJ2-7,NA,TGCAGCGCTGACAGGGGCGAGCAGTACTTC,CSADRGEQYF
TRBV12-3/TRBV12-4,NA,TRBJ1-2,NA,TGTGCCAGCAGCATGGCGCTACACTATGGCTACACCTTC,CASSMALHYGYTF
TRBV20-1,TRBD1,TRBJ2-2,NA,TGCAGTGCTAGGGTAGCAGGGGGCACCGGGGAGCTGTTTTTT,CSARVAGGTGELFF
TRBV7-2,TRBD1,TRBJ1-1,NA,TGTGCCAGCAGCTTATTAGGGACAGGGAACACTGAAGCTTTCTTT,CASSLLGTGNTEAFF
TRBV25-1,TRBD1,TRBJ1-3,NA,TGTGCCAGTGAGGGGGCCACCGCGGGTTCTGGAAACACCATATATTTT,CASEGATAGSGNTIYF
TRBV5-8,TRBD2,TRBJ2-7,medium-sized,TGTGCCAGCAGCTTGGAGGGACTAGCGGGAGACTACGAGCAGTACTTC,CASSLEGLAGDYEQYF
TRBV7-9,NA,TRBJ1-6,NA,TGTGCCAGCAGCTTAGGGGCCCAGGGGTTAAAGTCACCCCTCCACTTT,CASSLGAQGLKSPLHF
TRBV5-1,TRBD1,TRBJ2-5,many,TGCGCCAGCAGCAAAGGGACAGGGAAAGAGACCCAGTACTTC,CASSKGTGKETQYF
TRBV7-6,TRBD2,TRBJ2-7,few,TGTGCCAGCAGCGGGAGGGCCCTGGAGCAGTACTTC,CASSGRALEQYF
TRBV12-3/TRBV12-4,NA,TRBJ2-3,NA,TGTGCCAGCAGTTCGTTCCGGGATACGCAGTATTTT,CASSSFRDTQYF
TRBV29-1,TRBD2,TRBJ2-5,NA,TGCAGCGCGGGACTAGCGGGGGGTGGGGAGACCCAGTACTTC,CSAGLAGGGETQYF
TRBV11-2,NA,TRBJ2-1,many,TGTGCCAGCAGCTTCCCCCCAGGGGCCCTATACAATGAGCAGTTCTTC,CASSFPPGALYNEQFF
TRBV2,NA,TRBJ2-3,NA,TGTGCCAGCAGTGGACTAGTTACATCAGATACGCAGTATTTT,CASSGLVTSDTQYF
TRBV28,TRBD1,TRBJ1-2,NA,TGTGCCAGCAGTTTCCCTTTGACAGGGGGCGATGGCTACACCTTC,CASSFPLTGGDGYTF
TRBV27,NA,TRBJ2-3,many,TGTGCCAGCAAATTAACCGGAGAAACCCCCCCAGATACGCAGTATTTT,CASKLTGETPPDTQYF
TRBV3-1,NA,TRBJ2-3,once,TGTGCCAGCAGCTACGCAACAGATACGCAGTATTTT,CASSYATDTQYF
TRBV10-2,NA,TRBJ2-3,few,TGCGCCAGCAGCCACACAGATACGCAGTATTTT,CASSHTDTQYF
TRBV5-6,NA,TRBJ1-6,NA,TGTGCCAGCAGTATTGATGCGGACTCACCCCTCCACTTT,CASSIDADSPLHF
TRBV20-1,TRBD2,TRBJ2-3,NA,TGCAGTGAGACTAGCGGGATGGATACGCAGTATTTT,CSETSGMDTQYF
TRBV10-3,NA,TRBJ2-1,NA,TGTGCCATCCAATCTAACAATGAGCAGTTCTTC,CAIQSNNEQFF
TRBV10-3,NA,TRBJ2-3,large,TGTGCCATCACGCCTAGTTGGGGCACAGATACGCAGTATTTT,CAITPSWGTDTQYF
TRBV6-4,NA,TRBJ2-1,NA,TGTGCCAGCAGTTCGATTCAGGGAGTTGGCTACAATGAGCAGTTCTTC,CASSSIQGVGYNEQFF
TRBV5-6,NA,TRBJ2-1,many,TGTGCCAGCAGCCACGGGTTGAAATACAATGAGCAGTTCTTC,CASSHGLKYNEQFF
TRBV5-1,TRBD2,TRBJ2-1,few,TGCGCCAGCAGCCGAGCGGGAGAGGGTTACGATGAGCAGTTCTTC,CASSRAGEGYDEQFF
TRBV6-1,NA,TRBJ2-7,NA,TGTGCCAGCGGCTCACTGAGCTCCTACGAGCAGTACTTC,CASGSLSSYEQYF
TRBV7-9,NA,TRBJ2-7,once,TGTGCCAGCAGCGGGACCGGGCACCCCTACGAGCAGTACTTC,CASSGTGHPYEQYF
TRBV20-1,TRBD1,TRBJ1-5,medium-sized,TGCAGTGCTCCCAGGGGGCGCGACCAGCCCCAGCATTTT,CSAPRGRDQPQHF
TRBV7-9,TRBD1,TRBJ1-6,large,TGTGCCAGCAGCTTCTCTCAGGGGGATTCACCCCTCCACTTT,CASSFSQGDSPLHF
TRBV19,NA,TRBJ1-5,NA,TGTGCCAGTAGGCCGCAGATAGACAGGCGCAATCAGCCCCAGCATTTT,CASRPQIDRRNQPQHF
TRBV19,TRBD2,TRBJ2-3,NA,TGTGCCAGTAGCAAAGGAGCGGGACTAGCGGGAGGGCCGGGCACAGATACGCAGTATTTT,CASSKGAGLAGGPGTDTQYF
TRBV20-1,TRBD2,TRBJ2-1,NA,TGCAGTGCAAGAACACTAGCGGGAGGCGGGGAGCAGTTCTTC,CSARTLAGGGEQFF
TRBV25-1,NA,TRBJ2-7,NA,TGTGCCAGTCAGGGCGGGACTCTCTACGAGCAGTACTTC,CASQGGTLYEQYF
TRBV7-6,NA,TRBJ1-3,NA,TGTGCCAGCAGCTTAGCGGGATCTGGAAACACCATATATTTT,CASSLAGSGNTIYF
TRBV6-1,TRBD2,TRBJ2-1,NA,TGTGCCAGCAGCCCGGGACTAGCGGGGGCTGAGCAGTTCTTC,CASSPGLAGAEQFF
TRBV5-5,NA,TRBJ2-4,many,TGTGCCAGCAGCCCCCTAGCCAAAAACATTCAGTACTTC,CASSPLAKNIQYF
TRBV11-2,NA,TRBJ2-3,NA,TGTGCCAGCAGCTTAGTGGAATACACGCAGTATTTT,CASSLVEYTQYF
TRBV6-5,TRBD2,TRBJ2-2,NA,TGTGCCAGCAGCTCTAGCGGGAGGGTCACCGGGGAGCTGTTTTTT,CASSSSGRVTGELFF
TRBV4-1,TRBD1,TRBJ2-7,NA,TGCGCCAGCAGCCGTCGGACAGGGGGGACTCGGGAGCAGTACTTC,CASSRRTGGTREQYF
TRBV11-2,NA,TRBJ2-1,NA,TGTGCCAGCAGCTTAAGGACTATCGGCTACTACAATGAGCAGCTCTTC,CASSLRTIGYYNEQLF
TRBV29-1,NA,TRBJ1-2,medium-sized,TGCAGCGTCAACGGTGGCAGCCTAAACTATGGCTACACCTTC,CSVNGGSLNYGYTF
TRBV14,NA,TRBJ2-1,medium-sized,TGTGCCAGCAGCCCTGACTGGGGCAATGAGCAGTTCTTC,CASSPDWGNEQFF
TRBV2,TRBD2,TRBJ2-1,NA,TGTGCCAGCCGGGAGGACACAGAGCAGTTCTTC,CASREDTEQFF
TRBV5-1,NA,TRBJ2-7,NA,TGCGCCAGCAGCTTGATAGGTTCTTCCTACGAGCAGTACTTC,CASSLIGSSYEQYF
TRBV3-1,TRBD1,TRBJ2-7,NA,TGTGCCAGCAGCACCGGGACAGGGACCTACGAGCAGTACTTC,CASSTGTGTYEQYF